These T cell receptor beta chains were read from a single sample in a study of OX40 agonist ivuxolimab in advanced cancers. TCRdb's table, derived via immunoSEQ multiplex PCR, lists solely in-frame clones and lacks some. The sample gives under 35,000 clones, roughly 82% of which show up once; 20% to 25% is in the top ten. The source material was CD4+ or CD8+ T cells sorted from blood, sampled in a trial of the OX40 agonist ivuxolimab. These receptors originate from an adult with an advanced solid tumor such as melanoma, head and neck, liver or kidney cancer. Each CDR3 is given with its conserved first and last residue. A D gene is named only where the DNA matches it firmly. The size of a clone is reported for some rows only, either as once, few or many, or as a class for expanded clones.

J	D	V	length	size	DNA	CDR3
TRBJ2-7	.	TRBV28	12	.	TGTGCCAGCAGTTTTGGGCCGAGGGAGCAGTACTTC	CASSFGPREQYF
TRBJ1-6	.	TRBV14	14	.	TGTGCCAGCAGCCAAGAATCGAGAAATTCACCCCTCCACTTT	CASSQESRNSPLHF
TRBJ2-7	TRBD2	TRBV28	15	.	TGTGCCAGCAGCCCAACTAGCGGGGGGATCTACGAGCAGTACTTC	CASSPTSGGIYEQYF
TRBJ1-2	.	TRBV5-4	18	.	TGTGCCAGCAGTCGCACGGGGGCCGACATCGAGGGCGAGAATGGCTACACCTTC	CASSRTGADIEGENGYTF
TRBJ2-6	.	TRBV18	16	few	TGTGCCAGCTCACCCCAGGGCCAATCTGGGGCCAACGTCCTGACTTTC	CASSPQGQSGANVLTF
TRBJ1-2	.	TRBV5-6	15	.	TGTGCCAGCAGCGGGGGTTATGACAAGAACTATGGCTACACCTTC	CASSGGYDKNYGYTF
TRBJ1-2	TRBD1	TRBV4-1	14	.	TGCGCCAGCAGCCAAGAGGACAGGGGGTATGGCTACACCTTC	CASSQEDRGYGYTF
TRBJ2-5	TRBD1	TRBV7-3	16	.	TGTGCCAGCAGCTTAAACGCCAGGGGGCCCGAAGAGACCCAGTACTTC	CASSLNARGPEETQYF
TRBJ2-4	TRBD2	TRBV13	19	.	TGTGCCAGCACCAAAATCGGACTAGCGGGGGGGCTGGTCAAAAACATTCAGTACTTC	CASTKIGLAGGLVKNIQYF
TRBJ2-7	.	TRBV5-6	14	.	TGTGCCAGCAGCTTGGGGGGTGACATCTACGAGCAGTACTTC	CASSLGGDIYEQYF
TRBJ1-3	.	TRBV5-1	14	.	TGCGCCAGCAGCTCGGACTACTCTGGAAACACCATATATTTT	CASSSDYSGNTIYF
TRBJ2-1	.	TRBV5-6	15	.	TGTGCCAGCAGCCGCTTAACCCCCCAGTTGGGTGAGCAGTTCTTC	CASSRLTPQLGEQFF
TRBJ2-3	TRBD1	TRBV29-1	16	few	TGCAGCGTGGGACAGGGGGCGATAGCGGGAGTGGATACGCAGTATTTT	CSVGQGAIAGVDTQYF
TRBJ2-7	TRBD1	TRBV6-5	14	once	TGTGCCAGCAGTTACACAGGGGGGTCCTACGAGCAGTACTTC	CASSYTGGSYEQYF
TRBJ1-2	.	TRBV9	15	.	TGTGCCAGCAGCGTGGACGGCGAGGCAAACTATGGCTACACCTTC	CASSVDGEANYGYTF
TRBJ2-1	.	TRBV5-1	14	few	TGCGCCAGCAGCTTGGACACAGGGTCCAATGAGCAGTTCTTC	CASSLDTGSNEQFF
TRBJ1-1	.	TRBV7-6	13	.	TGTGCCAGCAGCTATCAGGGGAACACTGAAGCTTTCTTT	CASSYQGNTEAFF
TRBJ2-3	.	TRBV5-6	11	.	TGTGCCAGCAGCTTGGCCTCGACGCAGTATTTT	CASSLASTQYF
TRBJ2-6	.	TRBV6-1	15	.	TGTGCCAGCAGTGTTAATTCTGCTGGGGCCAACGTCCTGACTTTC	CASSVNSAGANVLTF
TRBJ2-3	.	TRBV28	18	.	TGTGCCAGCAGTACCGCCGGGGTTGGTAGCGGAAGCACAGATACGCAGTATTTT	CASSTAGVGSGSTDTQYF
TRBJ1-2	TRBD1	TRBV7-3	15	medium-sized	TGTGCCAGCAGCCCCCAAGGGGGCGGACTCTATGGCTACACCTTC	CASSPQGGGLYGYTF
TRBJ2-7	TRBD1	TRBV6-1	13	.	TGTGCCAGCAGCCGGACAGGGAGGTCCGAGCAGTACTTC	CASSRTGRSEQYF
TRBJ2-2	.	TRBV11-2	14	.	TGTGCCAGCAGCCCCGGTGCTAGGACCGGGGAGCTGTTTTTT	CASSPGARTGELFF
TRBJ1-4	TRBD1	TRBV4-1	17	.	TGCGCCAGCAGCCGACTTCCAGGGGGAGTGACTAATGAAAAACTGTTTTTT	CASSRLPGGVTNEKLFF
TRBJ2-2	.	TRBV14	16	.	TGTGCCAGCAGCCAAGAGAACGCGGATCTAGTCGGGGAGCTGTTTTTT	CASSQENADLVGELFF
TRBJ1-5	.	TRBV28	13	.	TGTGGCATCTCCGGGGGGAGCAATCAGCCCCAGCATTTT	CGISGGSNQPQHF
TRBJ2-1	TRBD2	TRBV11-2	15	.	TGTGCCAGCGGACAGGGGACTAGCGGAGACAATGAGCAGTTCTTC	CASGQGTSGDNEQFF
TRBJ1-5	.	TRBV7-2	16	.	TGTGCCAGCAGCCCGAGCCGAGGGGTGACTAATCAGCCCCAGCATTTT	CASSPSRGVTNQPQHF
TRBJ2-4	.	TRBV6-5	14	once	TGTGCCAGCAGTGAAGGGCTAGCCAAAAACATTCAGTACTTC	CASSEGLAKNIQYF
TRBJ2-1	TRBD1	TRBV11-2	15	.	TGTGCCAGCAGCTTAGTGGGACAGATACACAATGAGCAGTTCTTC	CASSLVGQIHNEQFF
TRBJ1-1	.	TRBV1	19	.	TGCACCAGCAGCCAAGGGTTGTTAGCGGCCAAAATTATGAACACTGAAGCTTTCTTT	CTSSQGLLAAKIMNTEAFF
TRBJ1-2	TRBD1	TRBV14	14	.	TGTGCCAGCAGCCAAGACACAGGGGACTATGGCTACACCTTC	CASSQDTGDYGYTF
TRBJ2-1	TRBD2	TRBV18	15	.	TGTGCCAGCTCATCGGGACTAGCGGACACCAATGAGCAGTTCTTC	CASSSGLADTNEQFF
TRBJ2-7	.	TRBV11-2	13	once	TGTGCCAGCAGCTTAGAGGGCTTTGGCGAGCAGTACTTC	CASSLEGFGEQYF
TRBJ2-7	.	TRBV11-2	14	.	TGTGCCAGCAGCTTAGATAGGGGGGAGTACGAGCAGTACTTC	CASSLDRGEYEQYF
TRBJ1-2	.	TRBV19	14	.	TGTGCCAGTATCAGGTCGGGATTTAACTATGGCTACACCTTC	CASIRSGFNYGYTF
TRBJ2-3	TRBD2	TRBV27	15	.	TGTGCCAGCAGTTTTGGCGGGGGGGCCACAGATACGCAGTATTTT	CASSFGGGATDTQYF
TRBJ2-7	TRBD2	TRBV4-3	15	.	TGCGCCAGCAGCCGCCAACTAGCGGGAGGTGGGGAGCAGTACTTC	CASSRQLAGGGEQYF
TRBJ1-2	.	TRBV27	16	.	TGTGCCAGCAGTTTAAACCCCTACGGGCAGGGAGCAGGCTACACCTTC	CASSLNPYGQGAGYTF
TRBJ1-2	.	TRBV18	14	.	TGTGCCAGCTCACCAGGAAGTCTCACCTATGGCTACACCTTC	CASSPGSLTYGYTF
TRBJ1-4	TRBD1	TRBV27	16	.	TGTGCCAGCAGTTTAATACCCACAGGGGGAGATGAAAAACTGTTTTTT	CASSLIPTGGDEKLFF
TRBJ1-3	.	TRBV6-1	15	.	TGTGCCAGCAGTGAAGCAGGGGACGGCGGAAACACCATATATTTT	CASSEAGDGGNTIYF
TRBJ2-3	TRBD1	TRBV18	15	.	TGTGCCAGCTCACCACTAGGGGGCCTAACAGATACGCAGTATTTT	CASSPLGGLTDTQYF
TRBJ1-1	.	TRBV9	16	.	TGTGCCAGCAGCGTAAGTGGGGGACGGTCGAACACTGAAGCTTTCTTT	CASSVSGGRSNTEAFF
TRBJ1-3	.	TRBV5-1	16	few	TGCGCCAGCAGCGCGGATGTCGTTACAAATGGAAACACCATATATTTT	CASSADVVTNGNTIYF
TRBJ1-5	.	TRBV7-2	13	once	TGTGCCAGCAGCTTATTTGAGAACCAGCCCCAGCATTTT	CASSLFENQPQHF
TRBJ2-7	TRBD2	TRBV11-2	15	.	TGTGCCAGCAGTTTGGGAGGGGCGGATTCCTACGAGCAGTACTTC	CASSLGGADSYEQYF
TRBJ1-1	TRBD1	TRBV27	16	.	TGTGCCAGCAGTTTATCGGGACAGGGGTTTGTCACTGAAGCTTTCTTT	CASSLSGQGFVTEAFF
TRBJ1-3	.	TRBV5-5	15	once	TGTGCCAGCAGCGTCGAGATAAGGTCTGGAAACACCATATATTTT	CASSVEIRSGNTIYF
TRBJ1-6	.	TRBV5-1	14	.	TGCGCCAGCAGCTTGGAGGCGCATAATTCACCCCTCCACTTT	CASSLEAHNSPLHF
TRBJ2-5	TRBD1	TRBV12-5	16	.	TGTGCTAGTGGTTTGGCTCCCGGACAGGGCCAAGAGACCCAGTACTTC	CASGLAPGQGQETQYF
TRBJ2-3	.	TRBV29-1	13	.	TGCAGCGTTGATCTGGCGGCCACAGATACGCAGTATTTT	CSVDLAATDTQYF
TRBJ1-1	.	TRBV30	12	.	TGTGCCTGGAGCGTCCAGGGCCACGGAGCTTTCTTT	CAWSVQGHGAFF
TRBJ1-3	.	TRBV4-2	16	.	TGTGCCAGCAGCCAAGAGGGACTCTTCTCTGGAAACACCATATATTTT	CASSQEGLFSGNTIYF
TRBJ2-7	.	TRBV7-6	15	once	TGTGCCAGCAGCTTAGGACTCCGGGACTCCTACGAGCAGTACTTC	CASSLGLRDSYEQYF
TRBJ1-2	.	TRBV23-1	14	.	TGCGCCAGCAGTCAAGGAGGGAACAACTATGGCTACACCTTC	CASSQGGNNYGYTF
TRBJ2-1	.	TRBV28	18	once	TGTGCCAGCAGTCGGACAGGGGAGACTAGCGGGTTTGACAATGAGCAGTTCTTC	CASSRTGETSGFDNEQFF
TRBJ1-5	.	TRBV6-4	15	.	TGTGCCAGCAGTGACCCGACAGATAGCAATCAGCCCCAGCATTTT	CASSDPTDSNQPQHF